This is a list of T cell receptor beta chains from one sample in a study of T cells in pancreatic ductal adenocarcinoma. Generated by immunoSEQ multiplex PCR, the TCRdb table keeps only in-frame clones and is missing some. The top ten hold about 3.4% of the sample, which has roughly 100,000 clones, about 95% seen once. The sample consisted of PBMCs. These receptors were obtained from a human donor with pancreatic ductal adenocarcinoma. CDR3s include the opening cysteine and the closing phenylalanine or tryptophan. The D gene is left open where the match is weak. Size values are once, few and many counts, or a class for expanded clones, and some rows have none.

V	D	size	J	DNA	CDR3
TRBV9	TRBD2	-	TRBJ2-1	TGTGCCAGCAGCGTAGCTAGCGGGAGCCACAATGAGCAGTTCTTC	CASSVASGSHNEQFF
TRBV7-2	-	-	TRBJ2-7	TGTGCCAGCAGCTTCACACCAGCCTACGAGCAGTACTTC	CASSFTPAYEQYF
TRBV29-1	TRBD2	-	TRBJ2-7	TGCAGCGTCGTTCTCCCCCACAGCGGGAGGCTCGCCGAGCAGTACTTC	CSVVLPHSGRLAEQYF
TRBV9	TRBD2	few	TRBJ2-3	TGTGCCAGCAGCCCTAGCGGGACTAGCACAGATACGCAGTATTTT	CASSPSGTSTDTQYF
TRBV5-1	-	once	TRBJ2-7	TGCGCCAGCAGCTTGGGTGGCAATACCTACGAGCAGTACTTC	CASSLGGNTYEQYF
TRBV27	TRBD1	-	TRBJ1-2	TGTGCCAGCAGTTCGCAGGGACAGCCTAACTATGGCTACACCTTC	CASSSQGQPNYGYTF
TRBV6-6	TRBD1	-	TRBJ2-7	TGTGCCAGCAGTACCGGGACAGGGGATCGGTACGAGCAGTACTTC	CASSTGTGDRYEQYF
TRBV4-1	-	-	TRBJ2-3	TGCGCCAGCAGCCAAGATACGGGACCACGGCGCGGAGGGACAGATACGCAGTATTTT	CASSQDTGPRRGGTDTQYF
TRBV5-4	TRBD2	-	TRBJ2-7	TGTGCCAGCAGCTTGGAAGCGGGAGGGCCCTACGAGCAGTACTTC	CASSLEAGGPYEQYF
TRBV27	TRBD2	-	TRBJ2-3	TGTGCCAGCAGTTTCTTGACTAGCGGTTTGGATACGCAGTATTTT	CASSFLTSGLDTQYF
TRBV6-1	-	-	TRBJ2-3	TGTGCCAGCAGTGAAGGGGCAGGGGGGTGGGCAGATACGCAGTATTTT	CASSEGAGGWADTQYF
TRBV5-6	TRBD1	-	TRBJ2-5	TGTGCCAGCAGCTTTGGGACAGGAAAAGAGACCCAGTACTTC	CASSFGTGKETQYF
TRBV5-4	-	-	TRBJ2-7	TGTGCCAGCAGCTTGGCCGGGGAAAGGCGCGAGCAGTACTTC	CASSLAGERREQYF
TRBV5-1	TRBD2	-	TRBJ2-3	TGCGCCAGCAGCTTGGTAGCGGTAGCGGGAGGAAATACGCAGTATTTT	CASSLVAVAGGNTQYF
TRBV19	-	-	TRBJ1-5	TGTGCCAGTAGCACCTCTACAGGGTACAATCAGCCCCAGCATTTT	CASSTSTGYNQPQHF
TRBV4-1	TRBD1	-	TRBJ1-1	TGCGCCAGCAGTCTAGGCCGATCCCAGGGGGCGAACACTGAAGCTTTCTTT	CASSLGRSQGANTEAFF
TRBV11-2	-	-	TRBJ2-7	TGTGCCAGCAGCTCGAACGGGGGACCCTCCTACGAGCAGTACTTC	CASSSNGGPSYEQYF
TRBV9	-	-	TRBJ2-3	TGTGCCAGCAGCCTTCTAACAGGGACAGATACGCAGTATTTT	CASSLLTGTDTQYF
TRBV10-3	-	once	TRBJ1-1	TGTGCCATCAGGGACACTTACACTGAAGCTTTCTTT	CAIRDTYTEAFF
TRBV4-1	-	-	TRBJ2-6	TGCGCCAGCAGCCAAGATTCTGAGTCTGGGGCCAACGTCCTGACTTTC	CASSQDSESGANVLTF
TRBV7-2	-	-	TRBJ2-5	TGTGCCAGCAGACGCGGGGAGACCCAGTACTTC	CASRRGETQYF
TRBV11-2	-	-	TRBJ1-1	TGTGCCAGCAGCTCCAGGACAGAGGCTGAAGCTTTCTTT	CASSSRTEAEAFF